What follows is one TCR beta chain and its context. Its specificity is unknown. The data are from a study of blood T cells in healthy people across ages. Study-wide results and caveats: In older individuals, TCR beta diversity per million T cells was lower, falling roughly linearly with age. Reliance upon unsorted PBMCs precluded definitive naive versus antigen-experienced comparison.

Primed by a sample-barcoded 5' primer and a J-beta primer mix, a second PCR proceeded for about 6 to 12 cycles. TCRdb ran MiXCR on the 5' RACE reads and lists one entry per CDR3 protein. This table has about 800,000 distinct CDR3 sequences, 25% appearing once. Germline loops: CDR1 LGHDT, CDR2 YNNKEL (reference sequence). Trimming removed 0 bases from V and 8 bases from J, with 10 bases in between. The CDR3 consists of 13 residues. These data also formed part of another study, on T cells of mothers and their children. That source reports: Donors were a few healthy Caucasian mothers and their six children.

Input material: blood. This sequence was found in a boy between 10 and 17 years old in good health. V is TRBV3-1 and J is TRBJ1-1; D remains unclear. CDR3 sequence (DNA): TGTGCCAGCAGCCAAGATAAGTACGGGGAAGCTTTCTTT. This gives the protein CASSQDKYGEAFF.